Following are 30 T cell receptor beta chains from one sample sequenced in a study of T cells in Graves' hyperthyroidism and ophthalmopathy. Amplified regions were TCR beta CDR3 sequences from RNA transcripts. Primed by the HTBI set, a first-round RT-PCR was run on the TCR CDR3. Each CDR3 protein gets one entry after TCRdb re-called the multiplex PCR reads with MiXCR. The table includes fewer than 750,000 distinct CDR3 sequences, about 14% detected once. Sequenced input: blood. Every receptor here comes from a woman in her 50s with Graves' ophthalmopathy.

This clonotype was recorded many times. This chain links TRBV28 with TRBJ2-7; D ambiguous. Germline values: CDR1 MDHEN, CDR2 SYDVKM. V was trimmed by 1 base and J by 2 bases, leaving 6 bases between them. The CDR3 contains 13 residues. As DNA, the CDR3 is TGTGCCAGCAGTTTATTGCCAGCCTACGAGCAGTACTTC. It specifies CASSLLPAYEQYF.

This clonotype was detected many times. The CDR3 nucleotides read TGCGCCAGCAGCCACGGGACTAGCGGGATGAGCTCCTACGAGCAGTACTTC. Translated, it gives CASSHGTSGMSSYEQYF. The gene calls are TRBV4-3 and TRBJ2-7, with TRBD2 matching 13 bases. Germline V CDR1 and CDR2: LGHNA, YSLEER. The CDR3 has 17 residues. V lost 3 bases, J lost 0 bases, and 5 bases stayed unmatched.

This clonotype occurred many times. Written as DNA, the CDR3 is TGTGCCAGCAGTTATTACCCAGGGGGCAGCACCTACGAGCAGTACTTC. Translated, it gives CASSYYPGGSTYEQYF. The rearrangement joins TRBV6-1 to TRBJ2-7; 8 bases are a match to TRBD1. This CDR3 comprises 16 residues. V lost 5 bases, J lost 2 bases, and 11 bases stayed unmatched. CDR1 is MNHNS, CDR2 SASEGT, per germline.

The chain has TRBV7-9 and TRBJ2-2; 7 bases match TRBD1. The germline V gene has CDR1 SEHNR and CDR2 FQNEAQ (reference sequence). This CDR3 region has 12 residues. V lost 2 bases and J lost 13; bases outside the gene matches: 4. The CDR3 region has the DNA TGTGCCAGCAGCTTACGACAGGGTGCGCTGTTTTTT. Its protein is CASSLRQGALFF.

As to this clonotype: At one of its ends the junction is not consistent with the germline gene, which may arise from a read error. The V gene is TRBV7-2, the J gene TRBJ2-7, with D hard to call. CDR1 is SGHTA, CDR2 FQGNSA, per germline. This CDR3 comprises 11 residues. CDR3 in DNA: TGTGCCAGCAGCCAAAGTTACGAGCAGCACTTC. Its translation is CASSQSYEQHF.

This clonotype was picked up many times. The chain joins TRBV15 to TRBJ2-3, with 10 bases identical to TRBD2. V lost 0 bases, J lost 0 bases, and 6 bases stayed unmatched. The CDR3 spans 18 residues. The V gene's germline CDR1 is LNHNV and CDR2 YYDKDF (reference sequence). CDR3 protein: CATSRELAGMFSTDTQYF. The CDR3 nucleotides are TGTGCCACCAGCAGAGAACTAGCGGGGATGTTTAGCACAGATACGCAGTATTTT.

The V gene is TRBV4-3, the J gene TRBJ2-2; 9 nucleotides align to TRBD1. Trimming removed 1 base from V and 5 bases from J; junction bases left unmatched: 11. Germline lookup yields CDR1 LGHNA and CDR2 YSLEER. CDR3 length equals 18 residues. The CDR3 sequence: CASSQVLTGTGTTGELFF. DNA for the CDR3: TGCGCCAGCAGCCAAGTACTAACCGGGACAGGGACTACCGGGGAGCTGTTTTTT.

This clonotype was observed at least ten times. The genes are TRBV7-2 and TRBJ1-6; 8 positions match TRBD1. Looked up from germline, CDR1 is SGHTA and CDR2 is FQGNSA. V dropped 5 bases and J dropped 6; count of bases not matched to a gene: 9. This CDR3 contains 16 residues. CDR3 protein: CASSPSSDRANSPLHF. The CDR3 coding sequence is TGTGCCAGCAGCCCCTCCTCGGACAGGGCTAATTCACCCCTCCACTTT.

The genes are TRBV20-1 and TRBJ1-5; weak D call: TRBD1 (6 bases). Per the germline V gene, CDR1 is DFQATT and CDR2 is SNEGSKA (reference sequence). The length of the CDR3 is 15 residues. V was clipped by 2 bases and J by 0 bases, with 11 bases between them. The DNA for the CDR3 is TGCAGTGCTAGATGGTCAGGGGATAGCAATCAGCCCCAGCATTTT. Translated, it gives CSARWSGDSNQPQHF.

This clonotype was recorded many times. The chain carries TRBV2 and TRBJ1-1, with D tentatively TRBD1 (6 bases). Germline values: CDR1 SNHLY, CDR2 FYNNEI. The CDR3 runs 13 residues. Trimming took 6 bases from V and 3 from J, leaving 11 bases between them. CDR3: CASSETGYTEAFF. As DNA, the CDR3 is TGTGCCAGCAGCGAAACAGGGTACACTGAAGCTTTCTTT. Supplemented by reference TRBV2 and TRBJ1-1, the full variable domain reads EPEVTQTPSHQVTQMGQEVILRCVPISNHLYFYWYRQILGQKVEFLVSFYNNEISEKSEIFDDQFSVERPDGSNFTLKIRSTKLEDSAMYFCASSETGYTEAFFGQGTRLTVV.

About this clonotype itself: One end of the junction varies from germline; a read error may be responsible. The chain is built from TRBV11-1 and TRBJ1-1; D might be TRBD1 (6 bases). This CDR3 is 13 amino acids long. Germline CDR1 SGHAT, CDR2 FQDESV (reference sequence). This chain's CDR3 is CASSLRGGTEVFF. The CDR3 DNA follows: TGTGCCAGCAGCTTGAGAGGGGGGACTGAAGTTTTCTTT.

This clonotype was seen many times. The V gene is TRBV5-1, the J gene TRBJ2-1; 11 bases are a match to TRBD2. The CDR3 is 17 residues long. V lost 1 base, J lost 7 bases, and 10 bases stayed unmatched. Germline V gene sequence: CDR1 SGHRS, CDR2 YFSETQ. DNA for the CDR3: TGCGCCAGCAGCTTGATACTAGCGGGAGATGTAAGTAATGAGCAGTTCTTC. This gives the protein CASSLILAGDVSNEQFF.

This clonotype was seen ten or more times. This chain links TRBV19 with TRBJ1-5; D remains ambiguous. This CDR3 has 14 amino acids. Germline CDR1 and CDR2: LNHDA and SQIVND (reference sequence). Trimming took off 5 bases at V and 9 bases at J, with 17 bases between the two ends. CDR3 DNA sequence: TGTGCCAGTAGTGGATCACAGCTCCGAATGCCCCAGCATTTT. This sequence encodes CASSGSQLRMPQHF.

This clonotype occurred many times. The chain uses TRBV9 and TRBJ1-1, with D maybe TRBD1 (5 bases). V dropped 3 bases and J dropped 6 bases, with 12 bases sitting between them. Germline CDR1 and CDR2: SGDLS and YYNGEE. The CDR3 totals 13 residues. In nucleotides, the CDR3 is TGTGCCAGCAGCGCAACCGGGACGGCTGAAGCTTTCTTT. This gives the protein CASSATGTAEAFF. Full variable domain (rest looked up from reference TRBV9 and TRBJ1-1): DSGVTQTPKHLITATGQRVTLRCSPRSGDLSVYWYQQSLDQGLQFLIQYYNGEERAKGNILERFSAQQFPDLHSELNLSSLELGDSALYFCASSATGTAEAFFGQGTRLTVV.

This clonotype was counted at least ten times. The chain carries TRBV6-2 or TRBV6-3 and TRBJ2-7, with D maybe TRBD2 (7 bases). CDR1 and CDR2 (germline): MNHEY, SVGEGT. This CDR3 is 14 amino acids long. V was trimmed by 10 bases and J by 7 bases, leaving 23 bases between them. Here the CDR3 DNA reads TGTGCCACCAGGGGTTCTGGCGGGAGTGAAGAGCAGTACTTC. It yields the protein CATRGSGGSEEQYF.

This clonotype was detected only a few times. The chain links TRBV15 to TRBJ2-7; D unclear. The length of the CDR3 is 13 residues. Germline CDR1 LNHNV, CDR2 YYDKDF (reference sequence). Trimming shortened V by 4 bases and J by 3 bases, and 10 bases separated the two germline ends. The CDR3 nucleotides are TGTGCCACCAGCACCCGAGGAAGCTACGAGCAGTACTTC. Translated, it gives CATSTRGSYEQYF.

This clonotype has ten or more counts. The CDR3 reads CASSSPGQGRRLAGYEQFF. The CDR3 DNA follows: TGTGCCAGCAGCTCTCCGGGACAGGGGAGACGACTAGCGGGTTATGAGCAGTTCTTC. The chain couples TRBV11-2 to TRBJ2-1; D tentatively fits TRBD1 or TRBD2 (10 bases each). V was trimmed by 4 bases and J by 8 bases, leaving 30 bases between them. The germline V gene has CDR1 SGHAT and CDR2 FQNNGV. The length of the CDR3 is 19 residues.

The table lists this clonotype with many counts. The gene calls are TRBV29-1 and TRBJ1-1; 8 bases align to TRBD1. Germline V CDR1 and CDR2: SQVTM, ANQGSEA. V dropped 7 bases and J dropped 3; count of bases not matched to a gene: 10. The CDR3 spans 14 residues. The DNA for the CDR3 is TGCAGCGCAGATAACAGGGGGTCGGACACTGAAGCTTTCTTT. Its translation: CSADNRGSDTEAFF.

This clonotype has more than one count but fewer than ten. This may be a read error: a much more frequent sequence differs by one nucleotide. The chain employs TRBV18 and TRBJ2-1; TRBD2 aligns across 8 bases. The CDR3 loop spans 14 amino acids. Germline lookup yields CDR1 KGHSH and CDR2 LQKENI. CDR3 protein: CAGSQAGAGNEQFF. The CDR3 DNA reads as TGTGCCGGCTCACAAGCGGGAGCTGGGAATGAGCAGTTCTTC. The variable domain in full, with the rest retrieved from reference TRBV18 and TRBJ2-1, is NAGVMQNPRHLVRRRGQEARLRCSPMKGHSHVYWYRQLPEEGLKFMVYLQKENIIDESGMPKERFSAEFPKEGPSILRIQQVVRGDSAAYFCAGSQAGAGNEQFFGPGTRLTVL.

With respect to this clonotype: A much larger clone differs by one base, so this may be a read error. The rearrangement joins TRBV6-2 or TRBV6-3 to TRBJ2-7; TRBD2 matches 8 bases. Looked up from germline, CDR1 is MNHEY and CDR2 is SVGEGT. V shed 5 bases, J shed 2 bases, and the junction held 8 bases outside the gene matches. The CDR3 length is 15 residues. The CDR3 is CASSETRGGAYEQYF. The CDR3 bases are TGTGCCAGCAGTGAGACTCGGGGGGGTGCCTACGAGCAGTACTTC.

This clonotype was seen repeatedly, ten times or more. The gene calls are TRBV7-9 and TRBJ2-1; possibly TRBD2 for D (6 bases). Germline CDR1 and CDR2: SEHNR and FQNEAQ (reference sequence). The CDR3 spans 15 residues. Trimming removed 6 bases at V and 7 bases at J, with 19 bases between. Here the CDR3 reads CASRSTRTISNEQFF. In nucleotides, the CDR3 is TGTGCCAGCAGATCGACCCGGACTATTTCAAATGAGCAGTTCTTC.

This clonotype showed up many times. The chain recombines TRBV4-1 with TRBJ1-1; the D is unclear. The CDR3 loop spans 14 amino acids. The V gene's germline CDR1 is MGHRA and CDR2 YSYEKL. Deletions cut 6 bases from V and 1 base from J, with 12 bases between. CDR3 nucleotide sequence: TGCGCCAGCAGGAAAAAATCGACGAACACTGAAGCTTTCTTT. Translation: CASRKKSTNTEAFF.

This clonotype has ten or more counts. The CDR3 spells CSARDLHGDGYTF. The CDR3 nucleotides read TGCAGTGCTAGAGATTTGCATGGGGATGGCTACACCTTC. This chain uses TRBV20-1 with TRBJ1-2; unclear D gene. V was trimmed by 0 bases and J by 6 bases, leaving 11 bases between them. CDR1 and CDR2 (germline): DFQATT, SNEGSKA (reference sequence). This CDR3 has 13 residues.

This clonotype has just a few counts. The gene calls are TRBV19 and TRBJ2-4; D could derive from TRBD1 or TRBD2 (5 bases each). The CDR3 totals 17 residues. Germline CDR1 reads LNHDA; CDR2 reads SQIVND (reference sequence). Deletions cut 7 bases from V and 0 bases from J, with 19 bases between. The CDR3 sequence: CASTPYPGALAKNIQYF. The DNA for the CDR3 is TGTGCCAGTACCCCTTACCCCGGGGCCCTAGCCAAAAACATTCAGTACTTC.

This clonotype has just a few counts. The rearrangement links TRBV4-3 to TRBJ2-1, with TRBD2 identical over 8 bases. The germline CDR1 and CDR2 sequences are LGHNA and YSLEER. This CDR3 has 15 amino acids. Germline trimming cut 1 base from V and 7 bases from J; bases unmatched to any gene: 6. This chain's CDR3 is CASSQGSGNANEQFF. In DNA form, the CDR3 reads TGCGCCAGCAGCCAAGGTAGCGGGAATGCAAATGAGCAGTTCTTC.

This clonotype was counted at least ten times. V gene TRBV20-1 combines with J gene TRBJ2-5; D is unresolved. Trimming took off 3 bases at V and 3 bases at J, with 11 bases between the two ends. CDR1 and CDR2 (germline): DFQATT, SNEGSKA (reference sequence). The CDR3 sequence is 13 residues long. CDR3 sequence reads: CSASANFKETQYF. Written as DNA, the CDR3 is TGCAGTGCTAGTGCCAATTTCAAAGAGACCCAGTACTTC.

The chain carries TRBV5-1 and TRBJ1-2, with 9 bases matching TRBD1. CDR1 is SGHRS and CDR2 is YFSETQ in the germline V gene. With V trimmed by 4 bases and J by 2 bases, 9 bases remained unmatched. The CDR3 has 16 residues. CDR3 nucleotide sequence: TGCGCCAGCAGCAAACCGGGACAGGGACAGAACTATGGCTACACCTTC. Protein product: CASSKPGQGQNYGYTF.

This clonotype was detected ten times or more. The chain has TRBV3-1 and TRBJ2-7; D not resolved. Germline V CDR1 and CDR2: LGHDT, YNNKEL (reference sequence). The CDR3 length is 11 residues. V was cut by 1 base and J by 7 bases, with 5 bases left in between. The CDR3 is CASSQGVEQYF. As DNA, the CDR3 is TGTGCCAGCAGCCAAGGGGTGGAGCAGTACTTC.

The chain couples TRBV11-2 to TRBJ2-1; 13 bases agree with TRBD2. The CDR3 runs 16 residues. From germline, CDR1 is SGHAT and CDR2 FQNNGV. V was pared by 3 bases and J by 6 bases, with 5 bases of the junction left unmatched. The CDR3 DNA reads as TGTGCCAGCAGCTTCCGACTAGCGGGGGGACGCAATGAGCAGTTCTTC. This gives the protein CASSFRLAGGRNEQFF.

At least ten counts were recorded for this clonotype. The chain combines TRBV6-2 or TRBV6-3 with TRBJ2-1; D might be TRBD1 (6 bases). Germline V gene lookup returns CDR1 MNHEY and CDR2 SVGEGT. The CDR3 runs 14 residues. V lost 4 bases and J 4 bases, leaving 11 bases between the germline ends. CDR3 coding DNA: TGTGCCAGCAGTTTTGAAGGACAGTACAATGAGCAGTTCTTC. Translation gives CASSFEGQYNEQFF.